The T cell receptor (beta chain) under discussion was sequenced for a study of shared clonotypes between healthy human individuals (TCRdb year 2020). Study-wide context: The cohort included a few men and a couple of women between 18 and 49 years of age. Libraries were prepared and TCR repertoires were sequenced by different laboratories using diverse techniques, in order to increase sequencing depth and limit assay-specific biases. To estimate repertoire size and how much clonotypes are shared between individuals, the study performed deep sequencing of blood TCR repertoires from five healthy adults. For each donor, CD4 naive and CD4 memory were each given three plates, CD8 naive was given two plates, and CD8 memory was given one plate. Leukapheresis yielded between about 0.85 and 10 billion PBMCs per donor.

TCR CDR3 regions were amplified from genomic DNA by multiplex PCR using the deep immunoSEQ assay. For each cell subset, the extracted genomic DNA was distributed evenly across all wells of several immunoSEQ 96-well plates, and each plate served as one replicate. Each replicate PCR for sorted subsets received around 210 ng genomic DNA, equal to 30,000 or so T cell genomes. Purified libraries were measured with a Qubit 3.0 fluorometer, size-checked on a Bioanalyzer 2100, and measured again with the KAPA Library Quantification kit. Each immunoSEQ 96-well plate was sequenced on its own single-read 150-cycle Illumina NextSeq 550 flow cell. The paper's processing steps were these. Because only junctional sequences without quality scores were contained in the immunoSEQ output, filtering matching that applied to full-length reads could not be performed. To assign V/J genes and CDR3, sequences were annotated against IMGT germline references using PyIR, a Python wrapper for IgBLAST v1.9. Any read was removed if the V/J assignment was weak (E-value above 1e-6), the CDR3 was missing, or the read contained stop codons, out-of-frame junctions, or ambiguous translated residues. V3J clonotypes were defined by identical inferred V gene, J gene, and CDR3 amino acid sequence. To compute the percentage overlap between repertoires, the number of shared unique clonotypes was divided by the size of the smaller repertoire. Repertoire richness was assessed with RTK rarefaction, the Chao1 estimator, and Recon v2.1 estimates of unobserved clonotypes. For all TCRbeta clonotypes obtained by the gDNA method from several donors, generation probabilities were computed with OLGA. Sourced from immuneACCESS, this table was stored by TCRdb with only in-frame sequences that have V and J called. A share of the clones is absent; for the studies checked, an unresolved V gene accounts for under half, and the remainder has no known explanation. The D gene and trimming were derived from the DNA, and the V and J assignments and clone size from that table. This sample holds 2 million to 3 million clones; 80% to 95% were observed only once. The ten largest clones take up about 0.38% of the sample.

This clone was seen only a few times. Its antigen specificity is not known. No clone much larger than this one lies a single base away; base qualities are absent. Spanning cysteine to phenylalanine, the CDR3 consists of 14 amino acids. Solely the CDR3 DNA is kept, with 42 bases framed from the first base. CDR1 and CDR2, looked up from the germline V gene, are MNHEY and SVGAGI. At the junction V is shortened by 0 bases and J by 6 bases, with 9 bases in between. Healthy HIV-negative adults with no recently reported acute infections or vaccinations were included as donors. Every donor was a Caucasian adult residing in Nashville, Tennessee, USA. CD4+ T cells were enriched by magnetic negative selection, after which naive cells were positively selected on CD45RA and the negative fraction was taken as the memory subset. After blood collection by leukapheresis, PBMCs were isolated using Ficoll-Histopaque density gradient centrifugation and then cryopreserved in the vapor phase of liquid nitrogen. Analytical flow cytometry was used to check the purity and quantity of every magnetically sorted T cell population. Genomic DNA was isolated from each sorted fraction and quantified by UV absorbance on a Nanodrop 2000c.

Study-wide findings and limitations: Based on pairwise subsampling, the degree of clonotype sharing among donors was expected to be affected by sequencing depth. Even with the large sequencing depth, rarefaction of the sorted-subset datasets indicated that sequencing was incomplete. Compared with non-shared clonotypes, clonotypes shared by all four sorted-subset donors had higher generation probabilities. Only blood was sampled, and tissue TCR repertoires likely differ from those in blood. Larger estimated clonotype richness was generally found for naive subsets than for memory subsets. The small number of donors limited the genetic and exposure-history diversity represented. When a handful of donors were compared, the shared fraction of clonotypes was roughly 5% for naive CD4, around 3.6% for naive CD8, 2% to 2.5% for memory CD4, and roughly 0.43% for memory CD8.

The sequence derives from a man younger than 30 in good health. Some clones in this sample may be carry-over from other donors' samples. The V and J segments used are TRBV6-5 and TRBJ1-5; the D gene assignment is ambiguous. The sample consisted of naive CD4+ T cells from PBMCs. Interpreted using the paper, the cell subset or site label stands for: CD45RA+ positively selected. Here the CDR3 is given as CASSYSAGAQPQHF. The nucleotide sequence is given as TGTGCCAGCAGTTACTCTGCAGGTGCTCAGCCCCAGCATTTT.